These 7 T cell receptor beta chains were all obtained from the same sample, sequenced in a study. Sequencing used immunoSEQ multiplex PCR; TCRdb keeps in-frame clones, though not all of them. The table lists approximately 70,000 clones, 85% to 95% of them singletons. The sample was PBMCs. The receptors were gathered from a man in his forties or fifties with rheumatoid arthritis.

The chain recombines TRBV2 with TRBJ1-2; D is uncertain. The ends were cut back, 1 base at V and 8 bases at J, with 11 bases in the middle. Germline V lookup: CDR1 SNHLY, CDR2 FYNNEI. This CDR3 is 13 amino acids long. The CDR3 DNA reads as TGTGCCAGCAGTGAAGAAAGAGGATGGGGCTACACCTTC. Amino acids: CASSEERGWGYTF.

The chain recombines TRBV6-5 with TRBJ1-1; no firm D call. Per germline, CDR1 MNHEY and CDR2 SVGAGI. V dropped 8 bases and J dropped 1 base, with 5 bases sitting between them. The CDR3 has 11 amino acids. The CDR3 DNA follows: TGTGCCAGCCGGTCGAACACTGAAGCTTTCTTT. This codes for CASRSNTEAFF.

This chain's CDR3 is CAWSRDRVSGNTIYF. The CDR3 DNA follows: TGTGCCTGGAGCCGGGACAGGGTATCTGGAAACACCATATATTTT. The chain combines TRBV30 with TRBJ1-3, with 9 bases matching TRBD1. V lost 3 bases to trimming and J lost 1 base; unmatched junction nucleotides: 4. CDR1 is GTSNPN, CDR2 SVGIG, per germline (reference sequence). The CDR3 has 15 amino acids.

This clone was recorded once. This rearrangement joins TRBV3-1 (or the pseudogene TRBV3-2) to TRBJ1-4; 8 bases fit TRBD1. V was clipped by 3 bases and J by 7 bases; unmatched bases: 4. The CDR3 runs 14 residues. From germline, CDR1 is LGHDT and CDR2 YNNKEL (reference sequence). The CDR3 DNA follows: TGTGCCAGCAGCCAGAGGACAGGGACTGAAAAACTGTTTTTT. Protein product: CASSQRTGTEKLFF.

This clone turned up a few times. The chain recombines TRBV18 with TRBJ2-1, with 13 bases that match TRBD2. J was trimmed by 8 bases and V by 3 bases; bases with no gene match: 4. Germline V gene sequence: CDR1 KGHSH, CDR2 LQKENI. The CDR3 totals 15 residues. The CDR3 protein is CASSPRTSGSYEQFF. CDR3 sequence (DNA): TGTGCCAGCTCACCGAGGACTAGCGGGAGCTATGAGCAGTTCTTC.

V is TRBV2 and J is TRBJ2-3, with 12 bases aligning to TRBD2. Germline V lookup: CDR1 SNHLY, CDR2 FYNNEI. The CDR3 consists of 17 residues. The junction had 8 bases not matched to a gene; V was cut back by 2 bases and J by 5 bases. The chain's CDR3 is CASSELSSGGVRDTQYF. The CDR3 DNA reads TGTGCCAGCAGTGAATTGTCTAGCGGGGGGGTTAGAGATACGCAGTATTTT.

The V call is TRBV4-1, the J call TRBJ1-2; 10 nucleotides agree with TRBD1. CDR1 MGHRA and CDR2 YSYEKL come from the germline V gene. The CDR3 runs to 15 residues. Trimming removed 1 base from V and 9 bases from J; junction bases left unmatched: 8. CDR3 in DNA: TGCGCCAGCAGCCAAGTTGGGACAGGGGATCACAGCTACACCTTC. Translating gives CASSQVGTGDHSYTF.